Listed below are T cell receptor beta chains from one sample, sequenced in a study of Ad26.COV2.S vaccination and SARS-CoV-2 variants. Using immunoSEQ multiplex PCR, the repertoire was profiled, and TCRdb retains in-frame clones only, with some absent. The table has around 350,000 clones, around 90% seen once. The sample was peripheral blood, taken after recovery from COVID-19. The origin of the receptors is a human donor who had recovered from COVID-19. Both conserved end residues are trimmed from each CDR3. Fields, in order: J gene, clone size, V gene, CDR3 protein. Not all rows give a size; the values are once, few, many and, for expanded clones, a class.

TRBJ1-6,once,TRBV7-2,ASSPRGGQLGTSPLH
TRBJ2-4,.,TRBV6-5,ASSGAVRGGDIQY
TRBJ1-3,once,TRBV6-5,ASRLDGSSGNTIY
TRBJ1-1,.,TRBV7-2,ASSSLPGRYAEAF
TRBJ1-2,.,TRBV6-6,ASSYDVRPRGYT
TRBJ2-5,.,TRBV19,ASSIGGAGAQETQY
TRBJ1-2,.,TRBV12-3/TRBV12-4,AIRQGSGGYT
TRBJ1-2,.,TRBV7-9,ASSLTTELVGYT
TRBJ2-3,.,TRBV4-1,ASSRLAGAEFPDTQY
TRBJ1-1,.,TRBV27,ASSGSGEAF
TRBJ2-1,.,TRBV6-5,ASSHIAGGGNEQF
TRBJ2-5,.,TRBV6-1,ATSGLAGEETQY
TRBJ1-1,.,TRBV12-5,ASGSWTGRGEAF
TRBJ1-1,.,TRBV6-2/TRBV6-3,ASSPLYQEAEAF
TRBJ2-2,once,TRBV3-1/TRBV3-2,ASSQASGGFTGELF
TRBJ2-5,once,TRBV6-6,ASRGGLGETQY
TRBJ1-2,.,TRBV12-3/TRBV12-4,ASSLLGGTGYT
TRBJ1-4,.,TRBV10-3,AISESGGTTNEKLF
TRBJ2-7,.,TRBV9,ASSSRQNNFEEQY
TRBJ1-4,.,TRBV18,ASSPFDPATNEKLF
TRBJ1-3,.,TRBV2,ASSEGGVGNTIY
TRBJ1-4,.,TRBV7-2,ASSWGRGSGDEKLF
TRBJ2-5,.,TRBV4-3,ASSQARLAAGETQY
TRBJ1-4,.,TRBV7-8,ASSLGPATVANEKLF
TRBJ1-1,.,TRBV4-3,ASRPDRDRGHPSKNTEAF
TRBJ1-1,.,TRBV19,ASSLAGSTEAF
TRBJ2-5,.,TRBV4-1,ASSPEKQETQY
TRBJ2-7,.,TRBV10-3,ASSRTASSYEQY
TRBJ1-1,.,TRBV7-2,ASSLAWGQGHTEAF
TRBJ2-5,.,TRBV9,ASSPRSGSTGETQY
TRBJ1-6,.,TRBV10-2,ASSEGDRDTLALH
TRBJ2-1,once,TRBV27,ASTGQGTNEQF
TRBJ1-2,once,TRBV6-5,ASRQGSYGYT
TRBJ1-1,.,TRBV4-3,ASSQDPGQDTEAF
TRBJ1-1,.,TRBV5-4,ASSKGTAKNTEAF
TRBJ1-1,once,TRBV6-5,ASSYSRRDTEAF
TRBJ1-3,once,TRBV3-1/TRBV3-2,ASSHRQAPGGNTIY
TRBJ2-7,.,TRBV18,ASSADRGVD
TRBJ2-7,.,TRBV10-3,AISVGTSGSYEQY
TRBJ2-3,.,TRBV5-1,ASSPWTGEDTQY
TRBJ2-5,.,TRBV5-8,ASSLGITGGRGETQY
TRBJ1-6,.,TRBV7-8,ASSLRGLGVNSPLH
TRBJ1-2,.,TRBV3-1/TRBV3-2,ASSQDKSGGSYT
TRBJ2-5,.,TRBV5-8,ASSQRTGLETQY
TRBJ2-7,.,TRBV12-5,ASGLADYLGEQY
TRBJ2-5,.,TRBV4-1,ASSRGQPGGETQY
TRBJ1-4,.,TRBV7-8,ASSLNSRGEKLF
TRBJ2-2,.,TRBV7-8,ASSPTSGKTGELF
TRBJ2-5,.,TRBV6-2/TRBV6-3,ASSYSGETSGGQETQY
TRBJ1-1,.,TRBV5-1,ASSLGQGAHTEAF
TRBJ1-5,.,TRBV19,ASSIVPGGNQPQH
TRBJ2-5,once,TRBV6-5,ASTPNQETQY
TRBJ2-7,.,TRBV27,ASGLSYEQY
TRBJ2-1,.,TRBV6-1,ASSEESVRDEQF
TRBJ2-3,.,TRBV9,ASSQKAGEPTDTQY
TRBJ2-2,.,TRBV5-8,ATRDQHTGELF